This T cell receptor (beta chain) was identified during a study of glioma-infiltrating T cells. Study-wide background: Approximately 920,000 peripheral T cells were targeted at roughly 4.5- to 11-fold coverage. Overall study results and limits: Non-neoplastic patients had below-expected tissue-blood divergence, while all gliomas exceeded expectation. Only very few CDR3 sequences appeared in both tissue and blood. Signature shared blood CDR3 motifs were enriched in low-divergence and depleted in high-divergence patients.

The CDR3 covers 15 residues. The V gene lost 6 bases and the J gene lost 1 base, with 15 bases spanning the gap. Germline lookup yields CDR1 MNHEY and CDR2 SVGAGI. The iRepertoire nested amplicon-rescue multiplex PCR amplified TCR alpha and beta CDR3s from RNA. MiXCR, run by TCRdb on the multiplex PCR reads, gives a single entry per CDR3 protein. Of about 380,000 distinct CDR3 sequences in the sample, roughly two fifths are singletons; the top ten hold 12%. This clonotype was counted a few times. Its antigen is not identified. This rearrangement joins TRBV6-5 to TRBJ1-1; tentatively, D is TRBD1 (6 bases). This TCR derives from a human donor with low-grade glioma or glioblastoma, undergoing nonglioma brain surgery, or in good health (not recorded which). The sequenced sample was glioma tissue, nonneoplastic brain tissue, or PBMCs (not recorded which). Here the CDR3 DNA reads TGTGCCAGCAGGGCAGGGGTGAGGGGGAACACTGAAGCTTTCTTT. Translation gives CASRAGVRGNTEAFF.